Shown below are 21 T cell receptor beta chains from a single sample sequenced in a study of somatic mutations in cytotoxic T cells in rheumatoid arthritis. Libraries were prepared by immunoSEQ multiplex PCR; TCRdb keeps only in-frame clonotypes and omits some of them. The data show about 7,000 clones, with 65% to 80% seen just once and around a sixth held by the top ten. The specimen was CD8+ T cells sorted from blood. The receptors derive from an adult with rheumatoid arthritis.

This clone was detected a few times. This sequence joins TRBV10-2 and TRBJ1-2; a weak D match, TRBD1 (6 bases). This CDR3 spans 13 amino acids. Germline loops: CDR1 WSHSY, CDR2 SAAADI. The V end was cut by 3 bases, the J end by 1 base, with 6 bases between. The CDR3 DNA sequence: TGCGCCAGCAGTGACAGGGGTAACTATGGCTACACCTTC. This encodes CASSDRGNYGYTF.

The chain is built from TRBV4-1 and TRBJ2-2; 7 positions agree with TRBD2. With V trimmed by 0 bases and J by 2 bases, 6 bases remained unmatched. This CDR3 has 17 residues. Looked up from germline, CDR1 is MGHRA and CDR2 is YSYEKL. CDR3 sequence (DNA): TGCGCCAGCAGCCAAGATAGCAGCGGGGTTAACACCGGGGAGCTGTTTTTT. Amino acids: CASSQDSSGVNTGELFF.

The chain employs TRBV10-1 and TRBJ2-1; D is unclear. The V end was cut by 8 bases, the J end by 11 bases, with 10 bases between. The CDR3 runs 10 residues. Germline loops: CDR1 WNHNN, CDR2 SYGVQD (reference sequence). In nucleotides, the CDR3 is TGCGCCAGCCCTACAATGAAGCAGTTCTTC. Translating gives CASPTMKQFF.

This clone was seen once. The chain joins TRBV11-2 to TRBJ2-1; 12 bases align to TRBD2. The CDR3 consists of 17 residues. V shed 5 bases and J 2 bases; nucleotides not matched to a gene: 7. CDR1 SGHAT and CDR2 FQNNGV come from the germline V gene. CDR3 coding DNA: TGTGCCAGCAGCCGTACCTCTAGCGGGGGGGCCTACAATGAGCAGTTCTTC. This encodes CASSRTSSGGAYNEQFF.

The gene calls are TRBV4-3 and TRBJ2-1, with a weak D call TRBD1 (5 bases). Trimming took off 4 bases at V and 8 bases at J, with 18 bases between the two ends. The CDR3 extends over 15 amino acids. Germline CDR1 and CDR2: LGHNA and YSLEER. The CDR3 nucleotides are TGCGCCAGCAGCCGCCAGGGATTAGGCGGAGATGAGCAGTTCTTC. As protein: CASSRQGLGGDEQFF.

V usage is TRBV29-1 and J usage is TRBJ2-7, with TRBD1 matching 8 bases. Germline values: CDR1 SQVTM, CDR2 ANQGSEA. Losses at the gene ends were 4 bases for V and 5 bases for J; bases not matched to a gene: 7. The CDR3 covers 13 residues. The CDR3 DNA is TGCAGCGTTGGCGACAGGGGCATCCACGAGCAGTACTTC. This sequence encodes CSVGDRGIHEQYF.

The chain carries TRBV4-1 and TRBJ2-5, with 14 positions matching TRBD2. With V trimmed by 4 bases and J by 7 bases, 5 bases remained unmatched. Germline lookup yields CDR1 MGHRA and CDR2 YSYEKL. The CDR3 sequence is 15 residues long. CDR3 loop: CASSPLTSGGATQYF. In nucleotides, the CDR3 is TGCGCCAGCAGCCCCTTGACTAGCGGGGGGGCGACCCAGTACTTC.

This chain uses TRBV18 with TRBJ2-3; D remains unclear. Germline V gives CDR1 KGHSH, CDR2 LQKENI. V was pared by 3 bases and J by 3 bases, with 13 bases between. The CDR3 is made up of 15 amino acids. The DNA for the CDR3 is TGTGCCAGCTCACCGGCAGTCGGTGGGACAGATACGCAGTATTTT. This gives the protein CASSPAVGGTDTQYF. The whole variable domain, filled in from reference TRBV18 and TRBJ2-3, reads NAGVMQNPRHLVRRRGQEARLRCSPMKGHSHVYWYRQLPEEGLKFMVYLQKENIIDESGMPKERFSAEFPKEGPSILRIQQVVRGDSAAYFCASSPAVGGTDTQYFGPGTRLTVL.

The rearrangement uses TRBV29-1 and TRBJ2-1; 12 bases line up with TRBD2. Germline CDR1 reads SQVTM; CDR2 reads ANQGSEA. V lost 3 bases to trimming and J lost 3 bases; unmatched junction nucleotides: 9. The CDR3 has 17 amino acids. CDR3 amino acids: CSVEGLAGGFNYNEQFF. The DNA for the CDR3 is TGCAGCGTTGAGGGGCTAGCGGGGGGGTTTAACTACAATGAGCAGTTCTTC.

This clone turned up a few times. The chain uses TRBV4-2 and TRBJ2-2; TRBD2 is a possible D gene (5 bases). This CDR3 region has 13 residues. CDR1 is LGHNA and CDR2 is YNFKEQ in the germline V gene. Trimming removed 4 bases at V and 7 bases at J, with 10 bases between. CDR3 loop: CASSPGSVGELFF. In nucleotides, the CDR3 is TGTGCCAGCAGCCCGGGGTCCGTCGGGGAGCTGTTTTTT.

The chain employs TRBV6-5 and TRBJ2-7; D is unresolved. The CDR3 is 14 amino acids. CDR1 and CDR2 from the germline V gene are MNHEY and SVGAGI. Trimming took off 3 bases at V and 0 bases at J, with 9 bases between the two ends. The DNA of the CDR3 is TGTGCCAGCAGTTATAAGGTCAGCTCCTACGAGCAGTACTTC. Its protein product is CASSYKVSSYEQYF.

The chain employs TRBV10-3 and TRBJ2-1; tentatively, D is TRBD2 (5 bases). The CDR3 contains 16 residues. Germline CDR1 reads ENHRY; CDR2 reads SYGVKD. V was pared by 2 bases and J by 3 bases, with 14 bases between. The CDR3: CAISEPEAGSYNEQFF. The CDR3 nucleotides are TGTGCCATCAGTGAGCCGGAGGCAGGTAGCTACAATGAGCAGTTCTTC.

The chain carries TRBV28 and TRBJ2-3; 7 bases are shared with TRBD2. The CDR3 loop spans 12 amino acids. CDR1 and CDR2 (germline): MDHEN, SYDVKM. The junction had 4 bases not matched to a gene; V was cut back by 10 bases and J by 3 bases. CDR3 residues: CATSGGTDTQYF. DNA of the CDR3: TGTGCCACTTCCGGGGGGACAGATACGCAGTATTTT.

CDR3 bases: TGCGCCAGCAGCTTGGTCCGGACAGGGGGATACAATGAGCAGTTCTTC. This gives the protein CASSLVRTGGYNEQFF. The rearrangement links TRBV5-1 to TRBJ2-1; 10 bases are shared with TRBD1. There are 16 residues in the CDR3. The germline gives CDR1 SGHRS, CDR2 YFSETQ. The V and J ends lost 0 bases and 4 bases, in that order; junction bases with no gene match: 4.

The rearrangement uses TRBV15 and TRBJ2-1, with 7 bases aligning to TRBD2. The trim removed 2 bases at V and 10 bases at J, leaving 8 bases unmatched. From germline, CDR1 is LNHNV and CDR2 YYDKDF (reference sequence). The CDR3 extends over 14 amino acids. The CDR3 here is CATSRSRLAREQFF. CDR3 DNA: TGTGCCACCAGCAGATCCCGACTAGCCCGGGAGCAGTTCTTC.

The gene calls are TRBV4-1 and TRBJ1-1; D gene unclear. This CDR3 is 16 amino acids long. Deletions cut 7 bases from V and 7 bases from J, with 25 bases between. Germline V gene lookup returns CDR1 MGHRA and CDR2 YSYEKL. The CDR3 is CASTGSAARPAREAFF. DNA of the CDR3: TGCGCCAGCACCGGGTCGGCAGCCCGACCGGCCCGTGAAGCTTTCTTT.

The J gene is TRBJ2-1, the V gene TRBV19; 8 positions agree with TRBD1. Losses at the gene ends were 5 bases for V and 8 bases for J; bases not matched to a gene: 5. Germline loops: CDR1 LNHDA, CDR2 SQIVND (reference sequence). The CDR3 has 13 residues. CDR3 residues: CASSLGQVDEQFF. The CDR3 DNA follows: TGTGCCAGTAGTCTGGGACAGGTGGATGAGCAGTTCTTC.

The rearrangement joins TRBV2 to TRBJ1-1; D unresolved. CDR3 length equals 12 residues. Germline V gene data show CDR1 as SNHLY and CDR2 as FYNNEI. Trimming removed 10 bases from V and 1 base from J, with 10 bases in between. CDR3 protein: CATIKRNTEAFF. In DNA, the CDR3 is TGTGCCACCATTAAGAGGAACACTGAAGCTTTCTTT.

The chain recombines TRBV2 with TRBJ2-3, with 11 nucleotides matching TRBD1. The trim removed 8 bases at V and 6 bases at J, leaving 4 bases unmatched. The CDR3 is 13 residues long. Germline lookup yields CDR1 SNHLY and CDR2 FYNNEI. The CDR3 DNA follows: TGTGCCAGCGTATGGACAGGGGGCGATACGCAGTATTTT. Amino acids: CASVWTGGDTQYF. Full variable domain (missing parts from reference TRBV2 and TRBJ2-3): EPEVTQTPSHQVTQMGQEVILRCVPISNHLYFYWYRQILGQKVEFLVSFYNNEISEKSEIFDDQFSVERPDGSNFTLKIRSTKLEDSAMYFCASVWTGGDTQYFGPGTRLTVL.

The rearrangement uses TRBV4-3 and TRBJ2-5; D not resolved. The CDR3 loop spans 13 amino acids. With 0 bases removed from V and 5 bases from J, the gap between germline ends came to 7 bases. CDR1 LGHNA and CDR2 YSLEER come from the germline V gene. CDR3 region: CASSQEGWETQYF. The CDR3 bases are TGCGCCAGCAGCCAAGAAGGGTGGGAGACCCAGTACTTC.

J is TRBJ2-2 and V is TRBV27; 10 bases align to TRBD1. The CDR3 has 17 residues. The V segment lost 1 base and the J segment 4 bases; nucleotides outside the gene matches: 6. Germline CDR1 is MNHEY and CDR2 is SMNVEV (reference sequence). CDR3 in amino acids: CASSLLNRQGATGELFF. The CDR3 DNA sequence: TGTGCCAGCAGTTTATTAAATCGACAGGGGGCCACCGGGGAGCTGTTTTTT.